This record concerns one TCR beta chain sequence. Its antigen is as yet unknown. These data originate in a study of Ad26.COV2.S vaccination and SARS-CoV-2 variants. Overall study: Once, or twice with 56 days between doses, Ad26.COV2.S was given intramuscularly. Study-wide findings and caveats: Reportedly, spike-specific CD8+ and CD4+ T cell responses achieved substantial breadth once vaccination had taken place. Placebo recipients and vaccine recipients were similar in non-spike TCR breadth.

This CDR3 is built from 16 residues. Germline-derived CDR1 and CDR2 are KGHDR and SFDVKD. V lost 4 bases and J lost 5; bases outside the gene matches: 7. Here immunoSEQ multiplex PCR was the method, and the copy in TCRdb shows in-frame clones only, minus some. The top ten hold around 6.4% of the sample, which has roughly 300,000 clones, less than 90% seen once. Treatment defined: 15 to 20 received Ad26.COV2.S at low or high dose, single or two shots; 5 received placebo; per-sample allocation not given. Sampling was done on day 63 after the first vaccine or placebo injection. Aged 18-55 years, donor was enrolled in Boston in about 2020.

The V and J genes are TRBV24-1 and TRBJ2-1; 10 nucleotides match TRBD2. This TCR came from a person between 18 and 65 years old who received the Ad26.COV2.S COVID-19 vaccine or a placebo. Here the sequenced sample was peripheral blood, taken in a trial of Ad26.COV2.S vaccine versus placebo. The CDR3 is CATSDPTSGADNEQFF. The CDR3 DNA is TGTGCCACCAGTGACCCCACTAGCGGGGCCGACAATGAGCAGTTCTTC.